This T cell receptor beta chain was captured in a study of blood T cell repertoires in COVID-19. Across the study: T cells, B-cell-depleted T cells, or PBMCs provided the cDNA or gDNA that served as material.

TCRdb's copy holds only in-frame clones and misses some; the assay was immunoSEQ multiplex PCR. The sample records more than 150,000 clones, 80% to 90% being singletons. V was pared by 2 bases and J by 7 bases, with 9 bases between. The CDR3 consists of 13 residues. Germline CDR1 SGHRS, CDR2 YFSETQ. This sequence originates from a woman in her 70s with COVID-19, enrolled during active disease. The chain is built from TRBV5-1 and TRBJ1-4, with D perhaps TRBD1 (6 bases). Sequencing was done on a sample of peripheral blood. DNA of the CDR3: TGCGCCAGCAGCTTCACAGGGCCTGAAAAACTGTTTTTT. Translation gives CASSFTGPEKLFF.